This entry is about one T cell receptor beta chain. Its specificity is not known. These data are taken from a study of OX40 agonist ivuxolimab in advanced cancers. The V gene's germline CDR1 is SQVTM and CDR2 ANQGSEA. The CDR3 runs 13 residues. Losses at the gene ends were 5 bases for V and 6 bases for J; bases not matched to a gene: 7. Profiled with immunoSEQ multiplex PCR; TCRdb holds only in-frame clones, not every one. The sample records approximately 58,000 clones, approximately 91% being singletons. Findings and caveats of the study: Within 6 weeks, CD4+ and CD8+ blood T cells expanded clonally at 0.1 to 3.0 mg/kg.

The sample consisted of CD4+ or CD8+ T cells sorted from blood, taken in a trial of the OX40 agonist ivuxolimab. The genes are TRBV29-1 and TRBJ2-1; 7 bases align to TRBD1. The receptor comes from an adult with an advanced solid tumor such as melanoma, head and neck, liver or kidney cancer. The CDR3 DNA is TGCAGCGTTACCAAGACAGGGACCAATGAGCAGTTCTTC. It codes for CSVTKTGTNEQFF.